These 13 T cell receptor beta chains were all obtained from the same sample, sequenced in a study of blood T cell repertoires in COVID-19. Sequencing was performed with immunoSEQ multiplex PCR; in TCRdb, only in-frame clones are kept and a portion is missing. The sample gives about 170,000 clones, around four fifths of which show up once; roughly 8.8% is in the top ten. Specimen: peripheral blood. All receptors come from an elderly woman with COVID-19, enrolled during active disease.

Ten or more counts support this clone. The DNA for the CDR3 is TGTGCCACCAGCAGAGATGAGGTCGGCCCCTCGCATTTT. Translation gives CATSRDEVGPSHF. V gene TRBV15 combines with J gene TRBJ1-5; no clear D. V lost 0 bases to trimming and J lost 15 bases, with 15 bases between them. This CDR3 comprises 13 residues. Looked up from germline, CDR1 is LNHNV and CDR2 is YYDKDF (reference sequence).

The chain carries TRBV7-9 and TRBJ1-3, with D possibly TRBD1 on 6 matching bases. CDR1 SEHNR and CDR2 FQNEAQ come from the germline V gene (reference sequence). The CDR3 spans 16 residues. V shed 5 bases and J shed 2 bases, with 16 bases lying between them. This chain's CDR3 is CASSPDTGITGNTIYF. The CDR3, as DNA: TGTGCCAGCAGCCCAGATACAGGGATTACTGGAAACACCATATATTTT.

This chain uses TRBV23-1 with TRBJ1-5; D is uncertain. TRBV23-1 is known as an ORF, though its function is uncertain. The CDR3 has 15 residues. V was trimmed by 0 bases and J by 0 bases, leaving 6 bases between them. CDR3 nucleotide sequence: TGCGCCAGCAGTCAATCCCTATTTAGCAATCAGCCCCAGCATTTT. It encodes CASSQSLFSNQPQHF.

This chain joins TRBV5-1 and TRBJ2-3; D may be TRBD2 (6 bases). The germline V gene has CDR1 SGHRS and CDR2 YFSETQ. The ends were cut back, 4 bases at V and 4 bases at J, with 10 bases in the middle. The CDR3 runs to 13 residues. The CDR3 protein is CASSTGGPDTQYF. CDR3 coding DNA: TGCGCCAGCAGCACAGGAGGGCCAGATACGCAGTATTTT.

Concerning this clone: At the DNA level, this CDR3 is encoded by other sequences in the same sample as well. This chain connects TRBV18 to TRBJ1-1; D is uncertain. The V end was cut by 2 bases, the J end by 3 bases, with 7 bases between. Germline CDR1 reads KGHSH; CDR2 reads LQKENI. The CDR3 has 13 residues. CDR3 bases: TGTGCCAGCTCACCATCCGGGGACACTGAAGCTTTCTTT. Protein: CASSPSGDTEAFF.

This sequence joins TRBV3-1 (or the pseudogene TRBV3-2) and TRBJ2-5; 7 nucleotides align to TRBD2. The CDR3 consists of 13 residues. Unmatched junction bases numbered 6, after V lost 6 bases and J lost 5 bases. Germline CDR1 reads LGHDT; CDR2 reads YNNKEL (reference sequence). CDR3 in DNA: TGTGCCAGCAGTCCTGGACTAGACGAGACCCAGTACTTC. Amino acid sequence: CASSPGLDETQYF.

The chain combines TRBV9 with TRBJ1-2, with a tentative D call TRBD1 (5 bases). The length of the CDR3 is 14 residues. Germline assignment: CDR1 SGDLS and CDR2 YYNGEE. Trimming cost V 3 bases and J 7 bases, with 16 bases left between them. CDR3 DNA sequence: TGTGCCAGCAGCGCTGGACACCCGGCAGGTGGCTACACCTTC. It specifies CASSAGHPAGGYTF.

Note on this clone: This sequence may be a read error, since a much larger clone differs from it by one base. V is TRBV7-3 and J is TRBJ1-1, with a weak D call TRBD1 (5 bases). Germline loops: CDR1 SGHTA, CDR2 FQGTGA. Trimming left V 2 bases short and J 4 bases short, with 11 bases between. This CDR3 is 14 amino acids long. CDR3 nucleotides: TGTGCCAGCAGCTTAGGGGGGGTTGGCACTGAAGCTTTCTTT. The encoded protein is CASSLGGVGTEAFF.

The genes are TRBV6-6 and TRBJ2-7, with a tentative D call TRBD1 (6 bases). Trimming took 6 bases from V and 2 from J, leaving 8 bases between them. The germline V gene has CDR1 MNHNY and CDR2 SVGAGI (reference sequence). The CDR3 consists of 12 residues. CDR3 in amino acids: CASSNRAYEQYF. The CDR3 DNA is TGTGCCAGCAGCAACAGGGCCTACGAGCAGTACTTC.

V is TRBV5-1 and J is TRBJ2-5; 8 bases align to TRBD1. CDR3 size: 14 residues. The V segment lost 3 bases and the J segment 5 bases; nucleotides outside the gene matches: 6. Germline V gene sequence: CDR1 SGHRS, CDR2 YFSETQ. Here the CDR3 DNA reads TGCGCCAGCAGCTACGACAGGGGAGCGGAGACCCAGTACTTC. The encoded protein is CASSYDRGAETQYF.

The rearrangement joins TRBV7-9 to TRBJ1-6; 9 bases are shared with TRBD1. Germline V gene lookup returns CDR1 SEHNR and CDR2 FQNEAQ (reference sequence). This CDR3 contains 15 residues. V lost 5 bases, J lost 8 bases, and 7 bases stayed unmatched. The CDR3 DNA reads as TGTGCCAGCAGCCCCCGGGACAGGGCGGATTCACCCCTCCACTTT. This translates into CASSPRDRADSPLHF.

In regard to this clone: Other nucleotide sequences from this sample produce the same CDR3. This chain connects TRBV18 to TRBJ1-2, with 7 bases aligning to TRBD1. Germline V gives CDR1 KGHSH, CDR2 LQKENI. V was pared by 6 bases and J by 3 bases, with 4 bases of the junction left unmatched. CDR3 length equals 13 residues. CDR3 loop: CASSPTGDYGYTF. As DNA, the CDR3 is TGTGCCAGCTCGCCTACAGGGGACTATGGCTACACCTTC.

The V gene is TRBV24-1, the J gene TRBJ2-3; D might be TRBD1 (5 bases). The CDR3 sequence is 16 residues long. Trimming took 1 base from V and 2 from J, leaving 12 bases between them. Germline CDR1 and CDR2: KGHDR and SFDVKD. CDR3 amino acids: CATSDFSGHSTDTQYF. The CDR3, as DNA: TGTGCCACCAGTGATTTCTCAGGACACTCCACAGATACGCAGTATTTT.